The TCR beta chain described here comes from a study of tumour-infiltrating T cells in Burkitt lymphoma. At the level of the study: Patients covered every epidemiological subtype of Burkitt lymphoma. Productive clonality predicted overall and progression-free survival. Study-wide points: Many Burkitt lymphoma patients shared several public clonotypes.

In regard to this clone: Its antigen is currently unknown.

TCRdb's table, derived via immunoSEQ multiplex PCR, lists solely in-frame clones and lacks some. The sample lists some 1,400 clones, around a tenth occurring once. The ends were cut back, 2 bases at V and 3 bases at J, with 9 bases in the middle. The CDR3 spans 14 residues. The germline V gene encodes CDR1 SGHKS and CDR2 YYEKEE (reference sequence). This chain links TRBV5-5 with TRBJ2-1, with D possibly matching TRBD1 (5 bases). The receptor's source is a human donor with Burkitt lymphoma. Material for sequencing was tumor tissue. The CDR3, as DNA: TGTGCCAGCAGCTTTGACAGCAACTACAATGAGCAGTTCTTC. This translates into CASSFDSNYNEQFF.